This note documents a single T cell receptor (beta chain) sequence. What it recognizes is unknown. Produced via immunoSEQ multiplex PCR; TCRdb's table is partial and in-frame only. The sample lists tens of thousands of clones; under 80% were seen once. This specimen comes from a study of CD4 T cells in relation to SARS-CoV-2 and coronaviruses. Study-wide findings and caveats: No donor gave both pre-pandemic and post-infection samples. Compared with monoreactive clones, crossreactive clones showed significantly weaker SARS-CoV-2 expansion.

Naive and memory CD4+ T cells came from enriched cryopreserved PBMCs. The V end lost 2 bases, the J end lost 0 bases, and 11 bases lay between the germline ends. Looked up from germline, CDR1 is MNHEY and CDR2 is SMNVEV (reference sequence). CDR3 length: 15 residues. The specimen was memory CD4+ T cells from PBMCs, cultured in vitro. The receptor comes from an adult with COVID-19. The rearrangement uses TRBV27 and TRBJ2-7, with D perhaps matching TRBD1 (6 bases). The chain's CDR3 is CASSLGGPSSYEQYF. The CDR3 DNA is TGTGCCAGCAGTTTAGGGGGCCCAAGCTCCTACGAGCAGTACTTC.